These 14 T cell receptor beta chains share one sample of origin, sequenced in a study of T cell repertoires in cytomegalovirus infection. TCRdb passed the reads through MiXCR, listing each CDR3 protein once. The data hold approximately 150,000 distinct CDR3 sequences, with approximately 21% observed a single time. For these receptors, no antigen is known. The sample was CD8+ T cells from cultured PBMCs, taken from culture after CMV antigen stimulation. The origin of the receptors is a human donor in good health (CMV status not recorded). Some clones in this sample may be carry-over from other donors' samples.

This clonotype was recorded a few times. The V call is TRBV20-1, the J call TRBJ2-1; 9 nucleotides match TRBD1. The CDR3 has 13 residues. Losses at the gene ends were 3 bases for V and 6 bases for J; bases not matched to a gene: 3. The germline V gene has CDR1 DFQATT and CDR2 SNEGSKA (reference sequence). The CDR3 region has the DNA TGCAGTGCTAGGGACAGGGGTATCAATGAGCAGTTCTTC. Translated: CSARDRGINEQFF.

This clonotype was counted only a few times. The chain carries TRBV27 and TRBJ2-7; D not certain. The ends were cut back, 7 bases at V and 3 bases at J, with 10 bases in the middle. Germline V gene lookup returns CDR1 MNHEY and CDR2 SMNVEV (reference sequence). The CDR3 runs to 12 residues. CDR3 sequence: CASKDRYYEQYF. In DNA, the CDR3 is TGTGCCAGCAAGGACCGCTACTACGAGCAGTACTTC.

This chain joins TRBV20-1 and TRBJ1-2, with a possible D match to TRBD1 (5 bases). The CDR3 has 13 amino acids. The germline V gene has CDR1 DFQATT and CDR2 SNEGSKA (reference sequence). The V end lost 6 bases, the J end lost 9 bases, and 20 bases lay between the germline ends. DNA for the CDR3: TGCAGTGCGCCCGGTGGGGGGGGAAAGAGCTACACCTTC. As protein: CSAPGGGGKSYTF.

In this sample, this clonotype turned up a few times. The chain uses TRBV12-5 and TRBJ1-1; TRBD1 agrees at 7 bases. The germline CDR1 and CDR2 sequences are LGHNT and FRNRAP. This CDR3 spans 16 amino acids. The V gene end was trimmed by 2 bases and the J gene end by 2 bases; junction bases not matched to a gene: 8. CDR3 residues: CASGLTLQGSNTEAFF. The DNA of the CDR3 is TGTGCTAGTGGTTTGACGTTACAGGGGAGTAACACTGAAGCTTTCTTT. Filled out from reference TRBV12-5 and TRBJ1-1, the complete variable domain reads DARVTQTPRHKVTEMGQEVTMRCQPILGHNTVFWYRQTMMQGLELLAYFRNRAPLDDSGMPKDRFSAEMPDATLATLKIQPSEPRDSAVYFCASGLTLQGSNTEAFFGQGTRLTVV.

This clonotype has a handful of counts. The chain employs TRBV4-1 and TRBJ2-7; TRBD2 is a possible D gene (6 bases). The CDR3 runs 15 residues. V was trimmed by 4 bases and J by 5 bases, leaving 18 bases between them. Germline V gene data show CDR1 as MGHRA and CDR2 as YSYEKL. The CDR3 bases are TGCGCCAGCAGCCGAGGCGCTGGCGGGGAGGACGAGCAGTACTTC. It encodes CASSRGAGGEDEQYF.

The V call is TRBV7-8, the J call TRBJ2-7, with TRBD1 matching over 10 bases. V was clipped by 2 bases and J by 4 bases; unmatched bases: 2. The CDR3 runs to 14 residues. Germline V lookup: CDR1 SGHVS, CDR2 FQNEAQ. CDR3 sequence reads: CASSLLGQGYEQYF. The CDR3 DNA sequence: TGTGCCAGCAGCTTACTGGGACAGGGGTACGAGCAGTACTTC.

This clonotype was seen a single time. This chain joins TRBV27 and TRBJ1-2; D might be TRBD1 (6 bases). This CDR3 is built from 11 residues. CDR1 is MNHEY and CDR2 is SMNVEV in the germline V gene (reference sequence). Trimming left V 11 bases short and J 4 bases short, with 11 bases between. The CDR3 region has the DNA TGTGCCTACAGGGACGCCTATGGCTACACCTTC. Translating gives CAYRDAYGYTF.

This clonotype was recorded once. V usage is TRBV4-3 and J usage is TRBJ2-7, with D hard to call. The CDR3 has 13 amino acids. The germline V gene has CDR1 LGHNA and CDR2 YSLEER. V lost 4 bases, J lost 0 bases, and 7 bases lay in between. CDR3 sequence: CASSRSRSYEQYF. The DNA for the CDR3 is TGCGCCAGCAGCCGGTCCCGCTCCTACGAGCAGTACTTC.

This clonotype showed up just a few times. This sequence joins TRBV7-9 and TRBJ2-3, with 8 bases that match TRBD1. Germline V gene sequence: CDR1 SEHNR, CDR2 FQNEAQ (reference sequence). The CDR3 is 14 amino acids. Unmatched junction bases numbered 5, after V lost 5 bases and J lost 4 bases. CDR3 sequence: CASSHGQGPDTQYF. The CDR3 region has the DNA TGTGCCAGCAGCCACGGACAGGGCCCAGATACGCAGTATTTT.

V is TRBV18 and J is TRBJ2-7; the D is unclear. Germline assignment: CDR1 KGHSH and CDR2 LQKENI. The CDR3 is made up of 14 amino acids. Trimming removed 3 bases from V and 5 bases from J, with 14 bases in between. Here the CDR3 DNA reads TGTGCCAGCTCACCGAATGAGTATGGGGACGAGCAGTACTTC. The encoded protein is CASSPNEYGDEQYF.

This clonotype was seen a few times. The V call is TRBV27, the J call TRBJ2-3; the match to TRBD1 covers 10 bases. This CDR3 is 15 amino acids long. Germline CDR1 reads MNHEY; CDR2 reads SMNVEV (reference sequence). Unmatched junction bases numbered 7, after V lost 7 bases and J lost 3 bases. The DNA for the CDR3 is TGTGCCAGCACCCAGACAGGGGGCAGGACAGATACGCAGTATTTT. Translated: CASTQTGGRTDTQYF.

The genes are TRBV7-2 and TRBJ1-2; 9 bases align to TRBD1. V shed 6 bases, J shed 7 bases, and the junction held 9 bases outside the gene matches. Germline-derived CDR1 and CDR2 are SGHTA and FQGNSA. The CDR3 has 14 amino acids. The CDR3 region has the DNA TGTGCCAGCAGTCCTACAGGGGGCGCTTTTGGCTACACCTTC. Protein: CASSPTGGAFGYTF.

This chain links TRBV29-1 with TRBJ1-1; D is ambiguous. Trimming removed 2 bases from V and 0 bases from J, with 10 bases in between. Germline CDR1 is SQVTM and CDR2 is ANQGSEA. The CDR3 contains 14 residues. The chain's CDR3 is CSVEHIGLNTEAFF. As DNA, the CDR3 is TGCAGCGTTGAACACATTGGGTTGAACACTGAAGCTTTCTTT.

In its sample, this clonotype was seen a few times. The chain uses TRBV7-9 and TRBJ2-2; D is undetermined. Germline loops: CDR1 SEHNR, CDR2 FQNEAQ (reference sequence). Trimming cost V 1 base and J 0 bases, with 12 bases left between them. The CDR3 runs 17 residues. The CDR3 reads CASSLGRSQANTGELFF. Written as DNA, the CDR3 is TGTGCCAGCAGCTTAGGCCGATCCCAAGCGAACACCGGGGAGCTGTTTTTT.